These 30 T cell receptor beta chains were all obtained from the same sample, sequenced in a study of blood T cell repertoires in COVID-19. The data were produced by immunoSEQ multiplex PCR, yet TCRdb's version contains in-frame clones alone and is incomplete. The table records about 330,000 clones, approximately 88% of them present only once. Sequenced input: peripheral blood. All receptors derive from a woman between 50 and 59 years old with active or convalescent COVID-19.

V is TRBV19 and J is TRBJ2-1; D is ambiguous. This CDR3 spans 14 amino acids. The V end was cut by 0 bases, the J end by 0 bases, with 3 bases between. Looked up from germline, CDR1 is LNHDA and CDR2 is SQIVND (reference sequence). CDR3 DNA sequence: TGTGCCAGTAGTATAGACGGCTCCTACAATGAGCAGTTCTTC. This gives the protein CASSIDGSYNEQFF.

The chain recombines TRBV19 with TRBJ1-2; D possibly corresponds to TRBD1 (6 bases). From germline, CDR1 is LNHDA and CDR2 SQIVND (reference sequence). CDR3 length: 15 residues. V lost 11 bases and J 2 bases, leaving 21 bases between the germline ends. Here the CDR3 DNA reads TGTGCCTCATTCCCAGGGGCCCGCTACAACTATGGCTACACCTTC. Translation gives CASFPGARYNYGYTF.

This rearrangement joins TRBV7-2 to TRBJ1-4; D is undetermined. The germline V gene has CDR1 SGHTA and CDR2 FQGNSA. Trimming removed 1 base from V and 3 bases from J, with 9 bases in between. CDR3 length equals 15 residues. The CDR3 nucleotides read TGTGCCAGCAGCTTAGGCGGGGTACCTAATGAAAAACTGTTTTTT. This sequence encodes CASSLGGVPNEKLFF. The full variable domain, rest sourced from reference TRBV7-2 and TRBJ1-4, is GAGVSQSPSNKVTEKGKDVELRCDPISGHTALYWYRQSLGQGLEFLIYFQGNSAPDKSGLPSDRFSAERTGGSVSTLTIQRTQQEDSAVYLCASSLGGVPNEKLFFGSGTQLSVL.

The chain uses TRBV4-3 and TRBJ2-3; 11 bases map to TRBD2. Germline CDR1 and CDR2: LGHNA and YSLEER. The ends lost 0 bases at V and 1 base at J; junction bases unmatched: 3. This CDR3 is built from 17 residues. The CDR3 sequence is CASSQDRGLAGTDTQYF. DNA of the CDR3: TGCGCCAGCAGCCAAGATCGGGGACTAGCGGGCACAGATACGCAGTATTTT.

J is TRBJ2-1 and V is TRBV29-1; D ambiguous. The germline CDR1 and CDR2 sequences are SQVTM and ANQGSEA. The CDR3 loop spans 17 amino acids. Trimming stripped 2 bases from V and 0 bases from J, with 17 bases between. CDR3 coding DNA: TGCAGCGTTGAACACGTAGGAGCACCGAGCTCCTACAATGAGCAGTTCTTC. Amino acids: CSVEHVGAPSSYNEQFF.

V and J are TRBV7-9 and TRBJ2-3; TRBD2 agrees at 9 bases. V lost 5 bases to trimming and J lost 3 bases; unmatched junction nucleotides: 9. CDR3 length equals 16 residues. Germline CDR1 reads SEHNR; CDR2 reads FQNEAQ (reference sequence). As DNA, the CDR3 is TGTGCCAGCAGCCGGGAGACTAGCGGAGAGACAGATACGCAGTATTTT. As protein: CASSRETSGETDTQYF.

This clone has only a few counts. The chain has TRBV5-1 and TRBJ2-3; 9 bases agree with TRBD2. Losses at the gene ends were 1 base for V and 7 bases for J; bases not matched to a gene: 13. Germline CDR1 and CDR2: SGHRS and YFSETQ. This CDR3 comprises 17 residues. The CDR3 sequence is CASSLMAGGRLGNTQYF. CDR3 nucleotide sequence: TGCGCCAGCAGCTTGATGGCGGGAGGGCGTCTGGGGAATACGCAGTATTTT.

This chain connects TRBV6-5 to TRBJ2-5; the D gene is possibly TRBD2 (5 bases). Germline V lookup: CDR1 MNHEY, CDR2 SVGAGI. The CDR3 extends over 14 amino acids. Deletions cut 6 bases from V and 4 bases from J, with 15 bases between. CDR3 loop: CASRGTSRRETQYF. The CDR3 DNA follows: TGTGCCAGCAGGGGTACTAGTCGTAGAGAGACCCAGTACTTC.

The chain uses TRBV5-1 and TRBJ2-6, with D perhaps TRBD2 (5 bases). This CDR3 is built from 18 residues. The V gene's germline CDR1 is SGHRS and CDR2 YFSETQ. Trimming removed 6 bases from V and 0 bases from J, with 19 bases in between. The CDR3 sequence: CASTRGEGPRSGANVLTF. As DNA, the CDR3 is TGCGCCAGCACCCGAGGTGAGGGTCCTCGCTCTGGGGCCAACGTCCTGACTTTC.

The rearrangement joins TRBV3-1 (or the pseudogene TRBV3-2) to TRBJ2-1; 11 bases line up with TRBD2. Germline V gene lookup returns CDR1 LGHDT and CDR2 YNNKEL (reference sequence). The CDR3 contains 20 residues. J gave up 0 bases and V 5 bases, and 15 bases lay outside the gene matches. The CDR3 bases are TGTGCCAGCAGCGCCACAAAGGGGACTAGCGGATCAAGCTCCTACAATGAGCAGTTCTTC. Its translation is CASSATKGTSGSSSYNEQFF.

The chain combines TRBV7-6 with TRBJ2-5; possibly TRBD2 for D (6 bases). Trimming removed 2 bases at V and 3 bases at J, with 16 bases between. Germline assignment: CDR1 SGHVS and CDR2 FNYEAQ. The CDR3 consists of 16 residues. CDR3 sequence reads: CASSLNSPPSEETQYF. Written as DNA, the CDR3 is TGTGCCAGCAGCTTAAACTCCCCTCCTAGCGAAGAGACCCAGTACTTC.

The chain recombines TRBV24-1 with TRBJ2-2; 9 bases map to TRBD2. The CDR3 totals 16 residues. In germline, CDR1 is KGHDR, CDR2 SFDVKD. After removal of 1 base from V and 5 bases from J, the junction contained 4 bases not matched to a gene. CDR3 in amino acids: CATSDFGTSRTGELFF. CDR3 nucleotides: TGTGCCACCAGTGATTTCGGGACTAGCCGGACCGGGGAGCTGTTTTTT.

The chain uses TRBV11-1 and TRBJ2-7; D not resolved. CDR1 and CDR2 from the germline V gene are SGHAT and FQDESV (reference sequence). The V gene lost 2 bases and the J gene lost 3 bases, with 5 bases spanning the gap. This CDR3 is built from 12 residues. CDR3 protein: CASSLHSYEQYF. The CDR3 bases are TGTGCCAGCAGCTTACACAGCTACGAGCAGTACTTC.

The chain couples TRBV5-8 to TRBJ2-7; D is uncertain. V was pared by 1 base and J by 6 bases, with 17 bases between. Germline loops: CDR1 SGHTS, CDR2 YDEGEE. The CDR3 loop spans 15 amino acids. The CDR3 spells CASSLLSSSASEQYF. In nucleotides, the CDR3 is TGTGCCAGCAGCTTGCTCTCTAGTTCTGCCAGCGAGCAGTACTTC.

This chain connects TRBV4-1 to TRBJ2-7, with a weak D call TRBD2 (6 bases). The CDR3 has 15 residues. The V gene's germline CDR1 is MGHRA and CDR2 YSYEKL. V was cut by 5 bases and J by 2 bases, with 16 bases left in between. The CDR3 loop reads CASSFRDGLPYEQYF. CDR3 DNA sequence: TGCGCCAGCAGCTTCCGGGACGGACTACCCTACGAGCAGTACTTC.

V and J are TRBV18 and TRBJ1-3; D call uncertain. CDR3 size: 15 residues. V was trimmed by 3 bases and J by 0 bases, leaving 9 bases between them. Looked up from germline, CDR1 is KGHSH and CDR2 is LQKENI. The CDR3 DNA reads as TGTGCCAGCTCACCGATAGATAGCTCTGGAAACACCATATATTTT. Protein product: CASSPIDSSGNTIYF.

The chain couples TRBV4-1 to TRBJ2-1; 13 bases map to TRBD2. Unmatched junction bases numbered 16, after V lost 1 base and J lost 4 bases. Germline CDR1 is MGHRA and CDR2 is YSYEKL. The CDR3 covers 21 residues. This chain's CDR3 is CASSQAPGTSGNGLNYNEQFF. The CDR3, as DNA: TGCGCCAGCAGCCAAGCCCCTGGGACTAGCGGGAACGGACTGAATTACAATGAGCAGTTCTTC.

As for this clone: The sample carries other DNA sequences with the same CDR3. This chain links TRBV20-1 with TRBJ1-1; D gene uncertain. The CDR3 covers 11 residues. Germline loops: CDR1 DFQATT, CDR2 SNEGSKA (reference sequence). V lost 6 bases to trimming and J lost 4 bases, with 9 bases between them. CDR3 DNA: TGCAGTGCCTCCAGATCCACTGAAGCTTTCTTT. This translates into CSASRSTEAFF.

The V gene is TRBV7-9, the J gene TRBJ1-1, with unresolved D. Deletions cut 5 bases from V and 1 base from J, with 8 bases between. CDR1 SEHNR and CDR2 FQNEAQ come from the germline V gene (reference sequence). The CDR3 consists of 13 residues. The CDR3 spells CASSRRGNTEAFF. The CDR3 nucleotides read TGTGCCAGCAGCCGGCGGGGGAACACTGAAGCTTTCTTT.

The chain is built from TRBV7-2 and TRBJ1-3, with D maybe TRBD1 (5 bases). Trimming cost V 0 bases and J 0 bases, with 9 bases left between them. The germline V gene encodes CDR1 SGHTA and CDR2 FQGNSA. The CDR3 totals 16 residues. The CDR3 region is CASSLAGALSGNTIYF. For the CDR3, the DNA is TGTGCCAGCAGCTTAGCAGGGGCCCTCTCTGGAAACACCATATATTTT.

V is TRBV30 and J is TRBJ1-1, with D maybe TRBD1 (5 bases). Trimming left V 1 base short and J 8 bases short, with 17 bases between. The CDR3 runs to 14 residues. CDR1 and CDR2 from the germline V gene are GTSNPN and SVGIG (reference sequence). The CDR3 DNA follows: TGTGCCTGGAGTGGGGGCCTGGGGAAGGTGGAAGCTTTCTTT. Amino acid sequence: CAWSGGLGKVEAFF. The full variable domain, rest sourced from reference TRBV30 and TRBJ1-1, is SQTIHQWPATLVQPVGSPLSLECTVEGTSNPNLYWYRQAAGRGLQLLFYSVGIGQISSEVPQNLSASRPQDRQFILSSKKLLLSDSGFYLCAWSGGLGKVEAFFGQGTRLTVV.

This clone was detected only once. CDR3 sequence reads: CASSLWERGRTEGELFF. The CDR3, as DNA: TGCGCCAGCAGCTTGTGGGAAAGGGGGCGCACCGAAGGGGAGCTGTTTTTT. J is TRBJ2-2 and V is TRBV5-1; 7 bases are shared with TRBD1. J lost 8 bases, V lost 1 base, and 14 bases had no gene match. Germline lookup yields CDR1 SGHRS and CDR2 YFSETQ. CDR3 size: 17 residues.

The chain links TRBV9 to TRBJ2-1; the match to TRBD2 covers 8 bases. V was clipped by 4 bases and J by 2 bases; unmatched bases: 5. CDR1 SGDLS and CDR2 YYNGEE come from the germline V gene. The CDR3 covers 15 residues. CDR3 sequence reads: CASSLRGDTYNEQFF. The CDR3 DNA sequence: TGTGCCAGCAGCCTGCGGGGGGATACCTACAATGAGCAGTTCTTC.

The V call is TRBV5-1, the J call TRBJ2-3, with 10 nucleotides matching TRBD2. CDR3 length equals 14 residues. Germline V gene lookup returns CDR1 SGHRS and CDR2 YFSETQ. V lost 4 bases, J lost 6 bases, and 5 bases stayed unmatched. CDR3 sequence: CASSQREGRDTQYF. CDR3 coding DNA: TGCGCCAGCAGCCAGCGGGAGGGCCGGGATACGCAGTATTTT.

The count of this clone is one. The rearrangement joins TRBV2 to TRBJ2-1; 13 bases align to TRBD2. V lost 6 bases to trimming and J lost 2 bases; unmatched junction nucleotides: 4. The V gene's germline CDR1 is SNHLY and CDR2 FYNNEI. CDR3 length equals 16 residues. The CDR3 region has the DNA TGTGCCAGCAGAGCTGGGACTAGCGGGACCTACAATGAGCAGTTCTTC. Protein sequence: CASRAGTSGTYNEQFF.

This sequence joins TRBV10-3 and TRBJ1-5; no clear D. Trimming removed 10 bases from V and 2 bases from J, with 12 bases in between. In germline, CDR1 is ENHRY, CDR2 SYGVKD. The CDR3 totals 13 residues. CDR3: CATLDGGNQPQHF. The CDR3, as DNA: TGTGCCACGCTCGACGGGGGCAATCAGCCCCAGCATTTT.

The chain uses TRBV6-1 and TRBJ1-4; the D gene is possibly TRBD1 (5 bases). Germline loops: CDR1 MNHNS, CDR2 SASEGT. The CDR3 extends over 19 amino acids. Trimming removed 4 bases from V and 0 bases from J, with 21 bases in between. This CDR3 is CASSVTTGGTTATNEKLFF. The CDR3 region has the DNA TGTGCCAGCAGTGTCACCACGGGGGGGACTACTGCAACTAATGAAAAACTGTTTTTT.

V usage is TRBV9 and J usage is TRBJ2-1; 9 bases fit TRBD2. Per the germline V gene, CDR1 is SGDLS and CDR2 is YYNGEE. The V and J ends lost 3 bases and 1 base, in that order; junction bases with no gene match: 5. The CDR3 loop spans 16 amino acids. The chain's CDR3 is CASSAGAGGSYNEQFF. CDR3 coding DNA: TGTGCCAGCAGCGCAGGGGCGGGAGGGTCCTACAATGAGCAGTTCTTC. Filled out from reference TRBV9 and TRBJ2-1, the complete variable domain reads DSGVTQTPKHLITATGQRVTLRCSPRSGDLSVYWYQQSLDQGLQFLIQYYNGEERAKGNILERFSAQQFPDLHSELNLSSLELGDSALYFCASSAGAGGSYNEQFFGPGTRLTVL.

The V and J genes are TRBV6-5 and TRBJ2-7; D call uncertain. This CDR3 has 13 residues. The ends were cut back, 5 bases at V and 2 bases at J, with 10 bases in the middle. The V gene's germline CDR1 is MNHEY and CDR2 SVGAGI. CDR3 sequence (DNA): TGTGCCAGCAGTAAGAGCCTTACCTACGAGCAGTACTTC. This translates into CASSKSLTYEQYF.

The chain combines TRBV19 with TRBJ1-5; D is unresolved. Trimming stripped 7 bases from V and 3 bases from J, with 13 bases between. The germline gives CDR1 LNHDA, CDR2 SQIVND (reference sequence). This CDR3 is built from 14 residues. CDR3 in DNA: TGTGCCAGTAACAAGCGGGCCAACAATCAGCCCCAGCATTTT. Its protein is CASNKRANNQPQHF.